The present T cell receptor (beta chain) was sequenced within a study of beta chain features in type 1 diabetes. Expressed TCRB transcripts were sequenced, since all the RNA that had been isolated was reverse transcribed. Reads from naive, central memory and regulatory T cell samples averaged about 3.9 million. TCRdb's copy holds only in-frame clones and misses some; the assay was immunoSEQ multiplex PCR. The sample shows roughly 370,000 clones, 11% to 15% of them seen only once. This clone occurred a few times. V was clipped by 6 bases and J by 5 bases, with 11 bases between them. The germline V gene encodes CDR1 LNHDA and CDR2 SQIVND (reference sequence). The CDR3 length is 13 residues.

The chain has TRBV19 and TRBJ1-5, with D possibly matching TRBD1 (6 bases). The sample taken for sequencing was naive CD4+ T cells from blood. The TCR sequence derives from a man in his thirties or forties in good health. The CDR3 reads CASSIYRDQPQHF. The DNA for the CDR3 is TGTGCCAGTAGCATTTACAGGGATCAGCCCCAGCATTTT.